This TCR beta chain stems from a study of T cell repertoires and Cas9 in healthy adults. Regarding the study as a whole: In vitro, SpCas9-reactive Tregs were reported to curb effector T cell proliferation and function.

The assay was immunoSEQ multiplex PCR, and TCRdb's table has in-frame clones only and misses some. This table has approximately 21,000 clones, 90% appearing once. A remark on this clone: Its antigen remains unidentified.

Trimming cost V 4 bases and J 4 bases, with 8 bases left between them. This CDR3 has 12 residues. In germline, CDR1 is ENHRY, CDR2 SYGVKD. The sample consisted of CD4+ effector T cells (CD127+, CD25-, CD137-, CD154-) from PBMCs; culture status not recorded. The genes are TRBV10-3 and TRBJ2-7; D remains ambiguous. This TCR was sampled from a human donor in good health. In nucleotides, the CDR3 is TGTGCCATCAGTGCTCCTGGGTACGAGCAGTACTTC. Residues: CAISAPGYEQYF.